Listed below are T cell receptor beta chains from one sample, sequenced in a study of blood T cell repertoires in COVID-19. Only in-frame clones appear in the TCRdb table, and some are missing; sequencing was by immunoSEQ multiplex PCR. Here the sample spans some 520,000 clones, roughly 89% being singletons. The sample was peripheral blood. These receptors all stem from a man aged 18-30 years with COVID-19, enrolled during active disease. CDR3s include the opening cysteine and the closing phenylalanine or tryptophan. Fields, in order: CDR3 DNA, CDR3 protein, V gene, D gene, J gene, clone size. D genes are given only for firm matches. For some rows the clone size is stated as once, few or many, or as a class when expanded; others skip it.

cdr3_nt: TGTGCCAGCATCCTAACAGGGGTCTTCACCGGTACGCAGTATTTT; cdr3_aa: CASILTGVFTGTQYF; v_call: TRBV5-5; d_call: TRBD1; j_call: TRBJ2-3; clone_size: NA
cdr3_nt: TGTGCCAGCAGCTTAGGGAGCTCTGGAAACACCATATATTTT; cdr3_aa: CASSLGSSGNTIYF; v_call: TRBV7-9; d_call: NA; j_call: TRBJ1-3; clone_size: NA
cdr3_nt: TGTGCCAGCACCCGACAGGGCACCAATTCGTACGAGCAGTACTTC; cdr3_aa: CASTRQGTNSYEQYF; v_call: TRBV6-5; d_call: TRBD1; j_call: TRBJ2-7; clone_size: NA
cdr3_nt: TGTGCCAGCAGCCGCGGGACAGGGTACAATCAGCCCCAGCATTTT; cdr3_aa: CASSRGTGYNQPQHF; v_call: TRBV6-5; d_call: TRBD1; j_call: TRBJ1-5; clone_size: NA
cdr3_nt: TGCGCCAGCAGCTTGGCCGGGGGGCCTGGAAACACCATATATTTT; cdr3_aa: CASSLAGGPGNTIYF; v_call: TRBV5-1; d_call: NA; j_call: TRBJ1-3; clone_size: NA
cdr3_nt: TGTGCCAGCAGTTTCCTTTCCGGGAACTATGGCTACACCTTC; cdr3_aa: CASSFLSGNYGYTF; v_call: TRBV27; d_call: NA; j_call: TRBJ1-2; clone_size: NA
cdr3_nt: TGTGCCAGCAGTTACTCGGGGGGGACTAATGAAAAACTGTTTTTT; cdr3_aa: CASSYSGGTNEKLFF; v_call: TRBV6-5; d_call: NA; j_call: TRBJ1-4; clone_size: NA
cdr3_nt: TGTGCCAGTAGTACAGGGCGACGAAACACCATATATTTT; cdr3_aa: CASSTGRRNTIYF; v_call: TRBV19; d_call: NA; j_call: TRBJ1-3; clone_size: NA
cdr3_nt: TGTGCCAGTAGTCAAGGAGGGGCGAATGAAGCTTTCTTT; cdr3_aa: CASSQGGANEAFF; v_call: TRBV19; d_call: NA; j_call: TRBJ1-1; clone_size: NA
cdr3_nt: TGTGCCAGCAGCTGGGACTCAGACAATGAGCAGTTCTTC; cdr3_aa: CASSWDSDNEQFF; v_call: TRBV11-2; d_call: NA; j_call: TRBJ2-1; clone_size: NA
cdr3_nt: TGTGCCAGTAGGAGGACAAACACCGGGGAGCTGTTTTTT; cdr3_aa: CASRRTNTGELFF; v_call: TRBV19; d_call: NA; j_call: TRBJ2-2; clone_size: NA
cdr3_nt: TGTGCCAGCTGTGGGTCGGAGGGAATCTCCTACGAGCAGTACTTC; cdr3_aa: CASCGSEGISYEQYF; v_call: TRBV21-1; d_call: NA; j_call: TRBJ2-7; clone_size: NA
cdr3_nt: TGTGCCAGCAGCGTAAATCAGGGTCAGACCCAGTACTTC; cdr3_aa: CASSVNQGQTQYF; v_call: TRBV5-4; d_call: NA; j_call: TRBJ2-5; clone_size: NA
cdr3_nt: TGTGCCAGCAGCCCACAGGGGGGTAATTCACCCCTCCACTTT; cdr3_aa: CASSPQGGNSPLHF; v_call: TRBV3-1/TRBV3-2; d_call: TRBD1; j_call: TRBJ1-6; clone_size: NA
cdr3_nt: TGTGCCAGCAGTCCCTCAGCGGGGTTCACAGATACGCAGTATTTT; cdr3_aa: CASSPSAGFTDTQYF; v_call: TRBV27; d_call: TRBD2; j_call: TRBJ2-3; clone_size: NA
cdr3_nt: TGTGCCAGTAGTCAGGGTGGTACTGAAGCTTTCTTT; cdr3_aa: CASSQGGTEAFF; v_call: TRBV19; d_call: NA; j_call: TRBJ1-1; clone_size: NA
cdr3_nt: TGTGCCAGCAGCCAAGGGCCGTTCAATCAGCCCCAGCATTTT; cdr3_aa: CASSQGPFNQPQHF; v_call: TRBV16; d_call: NA; j_call: TRBJ1-5; clone_size: NA
cdr3_nt: TGTGCCTGGAGCCCGACAGGGACCTTGAACACTGAAGCTTTCTTT; cdr3_aa: CAWSPTGTLNTEAFF; v_call: TRBV30; d_call: TRBD1; j_call: TRBJ1-1; clone_size: NA
cdr3_nt: TGTGCCAGCAGTAAGGGACAGGGTAGCAATCAGCCCCAGCATTTT; cdr3_aa: CASSKGQGSNQPQHF; v_call: TRBV4-2; d_call: TRBD1; j_call: TRBJ1-5; clone_size: NA
cdr3_nt: TGTGCCAGCAGCGCCCACCCAGACAGGGGGCATGGCTACACCTTC; cdr3_aa: CASSAHPDRGHGYTF; v_call: TRBV9; d_call: TRBD1; j_call: TRBJ1-2; clone_size: NA
cdr3_nt: TGTGCCAGCAGCCAGGATGGACAGGGGCGGAACACTGAAGCTTTCTTT; cdr3_aa: CASSQDGQGRNTEAFF; v_call: TRBV14; d_call: TRBD1; j_call: TRBJ1-1; clone_size: NA
cdr3_nt: TGTGCCAGCAGCTCAACTAGTCGGACAGATACGCAGTATTTT; cdr3_aa: CASSSTSRTDTQYF; v_call: TRBV13; d_call: NA; j_call: TRBJ2-3; clone_size: NA
cdr3_nt: TGCAGTGCTAGTGTGGACCGCGGGGGTGAAAAACTGTTTTTT; cdr3_aa: CSASVDRGGEKLFF; v_call: TRBV20-1; d_call: NA; j_call: TRBJ1-4; clone_size: NA
cdr3_nt: TGTGCCAGCAGCGCCCGGATCTCGGAGGGCCAAGAGACCCAGTACTTC; cdr3_aa: CASSARISEGQETQYF; v_call: TRBV9; d_call: NA; j_call: TRBJ2-5; clone_size: NA
cdr3_nt: TGCGCCAGCAGCCAGGTGACTAGCGGGGGGCCAACCGAGCAGTACTTC; cdr3_aa: CASSQVTSGGPTEQYF; v_call: TRBV4-1; d_call: TRBD2; j_call: TRBJ2-7; clone_size: NA
cdr3_nt: TGTGCCAGCAGTTACTCAGGCAGGGAAACCGGGGAGCTGTTTTTT; cdr3_aa: CASSYSGRETGELFF; v_call: TRBV6-6; d_call: NA; j_call: TRBJ2-2; clone_size: NA
cdr3_nt: TGTGCCAGCACCCAGGGGACTGAAGCTTTCTTT; cdr3_aa: CASTQGTEAFF; v_call: TRBV6-5; d_call: NA; j_call: TRBJ1-1; clone_size: NA
cdr3_nt: TGTGCCAGCAGTCGAAGACTGACCGGGACAGCGGAAGAGACCCAGTACTTC; cdr3_aa: CASSRRLTGTAEETQYF; v_call: TRBV5-8; d_call: TRBD1; j_call: TRBJ2-5; clone_size: NA
cdr3_nt: TGTGCCAGCAGGTTGGGAGGAGAGACCCAGTACTTC; cdr3_aa: CASRLGGETQYF; v_call: TRBV28; d_call: NA; j_call: TRBJ2-5; clone_size: NA
cdr3_nt: TGTGCCAGCAGCTTAGCGATCACAGACAACTCCTATAATTCACCCCTCCACTTT; cdr3_aa: CASSLAITDNSYNSPLHF; v_call: TRBV7-9; d_call: NA; j_call: TRBJ1-6; clone_size: NA
cdr3_nt: TGTGCCAGCAGCCGGGGAGGGGCTGGGGCCAACGTCCTGACTTTC; cdr3_aa: CASSRGGAGANVLTF; v_call: TRBV3-1/TRBV3-2; d_call: TRBD2; j_call: TRBJ2-6; clone_size: NA
cdr3_nt: TGTGCCAGCGCAGACAGGGCGGACACTGAAGCTTTCTTT; cdr3_aa: CASADRADTEAFF; v_call: TRBV6-6; d_call: TRBD1; j_call: TRBJ1-1; clone_size: NA
cdr3_nt: TGTGCCACCAGCAGAGATCGGGCAGGGCACACCGGGGAGCTGTTTTTT; cdr3_aa: CATSRDRAGHTGELFF; v_call: TRBV15; d_call: NA; j_call: TRBJ2-2; clone_size: NA
cdr3_nt: TGTGCCAGCTCACCGCGGGGGAGTAACACTGAAGCTTTCTTT; cdr3_aa: CASSPRGSNTEAFF; v_call: TRBV18; d_call: NA; j_call: TRBJ1-1; clone_size: NA
cdr3_nt: TGTGCCAGCAGCGTCTCCGCGGGAGGTGAGCAGTACTTC; cdr3_aa: CASSVSAGGEQYF; v_call: TRBV3-1/TRBV3-2; d_call: TRBD2; j_call: TRBJ2-7; clone_size: NA
cdr3_nt: TGTGCCATCACTCCAACGGCAGGGAATATAACTGAAGCTTTCTTT; cdr3_aa: CAITPTAGNITEAFF; v_call: TRBV10-3; d_call: NA; j_call: TRBJ1-1; clone_size: NA
cdr3_nt: TGTGCCAGCAGCTTAGGGACTAGCGGGGCCTACGAGCAGTACTTC; cdr3_aa: CASSLGTSGAYEQYF; v_call: TRBV11-2; d_call: TRBD2; j_call: TRBJ2-7; clone_size: NA
cdr3_nt: TGTGTCAGAAGCTTAGACAACTCCTACGAGCAGTACTTC; cdr3_aa: CVRSLDNSYEQYF; v_call: TRBV7-5; d_call: NA; j_call: TRBJ2-7; clone_size: NA
cdr3_nt: TGTGCCAGCAGCCCCCGACTAGCGGCAGATACGCAGTATTTT; cdr3_aa: CASSPRLAADTQYF; v_call: TRBV7-8; d_call: TRBD2; j_call: TRBJ2-3; clone_size: NA
cdr3_nt: TGTGCCAGCAGCCATGAGGGGGCTCGATCCTACGAGCAGTACTTC; cdr3_aa: CASSHEGARSYEQYF; v_call: TRBV14; d_call: TRBD1; j_call: TRBJ2-7; clone_size: few
cdr3_nt: TGTGCCAGCAGCCCCCGGGACTACCAAGAGACCCAGTACTTC; cdr3_aa: CASSPRDYQETQYF; v_call: TRBV5-5; d_call: NA; j_call: TRBJ2-5; clone_size: NA
cdr3_nt: TGTGCCAGCAGTGGGGCAGGGGATCTCCAAGAGACCCAGTACTTC; cdr3_aa: CASSGAGDLQETQYF; v_call: TRBV28; d_call: NA; j_call: TRBJ2-5; clone_size: NA
cdr3_nt: TGTGCCAGCAGCCAAGGCCCGGGACTAGCGGTTATCTACGAGCAGTACTTC; cdr3_aa: CASSQGPGLAVIYEQYF; v_call: TRBV3-1/TRBV3-2; d_call: TRBD2; j_call: TRBJ2-7; clone_size: NA
cdr3_nt: TGTGCCAGCAGCTCCCACGGTGAAAACACCGGGGAGCTGTTTTTT; cdr3_aa: CASSSHGENTGELFF; v_call: TRBV3-1/TRBV3-2; d_call: NA; j_call: TRBJ2-2; clone_size: few
cdr3_nt: TGTGCCAGCAGCTTGACTGATACGCAGTATTTT; cdr3_aa: CASSLTDTQYF; v_call: TRBV11-2; d_call: NA; j_call: TRBJ2-3; clone_size: NA
cdr3_nt: TGTGCCAGCAGCAACACCCGACTAGCGGGGGGTTATGAGCAGTTCTTC; cdr3_aa: CASSNTRLAGGYEQFF; v_call: TRBV7-9; d_call: TRBD2; j_call: TRBJ2-1; clone_size: NA
cdr3_nt: TGTGCCAGCAGCCTGGGGACTAGCAGTGTCGGGGAGCTGTTTTTT; cdr3_aa: CASSLGTSSVGELFF; v_call: TRBV7-3; d_call: TRBD2; j_call: TRBJ2-2; clone_size: NA
cdr3_nt: TGTGCCAGCAGCCAAGCTACAGGGGCCCAATCCTACGAGCAGTACTTC; cdr3_aa: CASSQATGAQSYEQYF; v_call: TRBV3-1/TRBV3-2; d_call: TRBD1; j_call: TRBJ2-7; clone_size: NA
cdr3_nt: TGTGCCAGCAGCTTGTACAGGGAGAACACTGAAGCTTTCTTT; cdr3_aa: CASSLYRENTEAFF; v_call: TRBV5-6; d_call: NA; j_call: TRBJ1-1; clone_size: once
cdr3_nt: TGTGCCAGCAGTTCCCCGGAGAGCGACGAGCAGTACTTC; cdr3_aa: CASSSPESDEQYF; v_call: TRBV12-3/TRBV12-4; d_call: NA; j_call: TRBJ2-7; clone_size: once
cdr3_nt: TGTGCCAGCAGAGCGGGGTCGAACACCGGGGAGCTGTTTTTT; cdr3_aa: CASRAGSNTGELFF; v_call: TRBV9; d_call: TRBD2; j_call: TRBJ2-2; clone_size: NA
cdr3_nt: TGCGCCAGCAGTGAGCCAACGGGGGGGCCCAAAAACATTCAGTACTTC; cdr3_aa: CASSEPTGGPKNIQYF; v_call: TRBV10-2; d_call: TRBD2; j_call: TRBJ2-4; clone_size: NA
cdr3_nt: TGCAGCGTTTCTAGACAGGGAGATTTTTATGGCTACACCTTC; cdr3_aa: CSVSRQGDFYGYTF; v_call: TRBV29-1; d_call: TRBD1; j_call: TRBJ1-2; clone_size: NA
cdr3_nt: TGTGCCACCAGCAGAGATAGCTTTCGGGAGAGGACTGAAGCTTTCTTT; cdr3_aa: CATSRDSFRERTEAFF; v_call: TRBV15; d_call: NA; j_call: TRBJ1-1; clone_size: NA
cdr3_nt: TGTGCCACCAGCAGGAGGGGGCGCGGAGAGACCCAGTACTTC; cdr3_aa: CATSRRGRGETQYF; v_call: TRBV15; d_call: TRBD1; j_call: TRBJ2-5; clone_size: NA
cdr3_nt: TGCGCCAGCAGTGAGTCCTCTACAGGTCAGCCCCAGCATTTT; cdr3_aa: CASSESSTGQPQHF; v_call: TRBV10-2; d_call: NA; j_call: TRBJ1-5; clone_size: NA
cdr3_nt: TGTGCCAGCAGTCCACACGGGGAGGAGAGCTACGAGCAGTACTTC; cdr3_aa: CASSPHGEESYEQYF; v_call: TRBV11-3; d_call: NA; j_call: TRBJ2-7; clone_size: NA
cdr3_nt: TGTGCCAGCAGCGAGCGGGGGATTGGGGAGCAGTACTTC; cdr3_aa: CASSERGIGEQYF; v_call: TRBV27; d_call: TRBD2; j_call: TRBJ2-7; clone_size: NA
cdr3_nt: TGTGCCAGCAGTGGGGCTAGCGGTAACAATGAGCAGTTCTTC; cdr3_aa: CASSGASGNNEQFF; v_call: TRBV25-1; d_call: TRBD2; j_call: TRBJ2-1; clone_size: NA
cdr3_nt: TGTGCCAGCAGCGAACAGAACTATGGCTACACCTTC; cdr3_aa: CASSEQNYGYTF; v_call: TRBV11-3; d_call: NA; j_call: TRBJ1-2; clone_size: NA